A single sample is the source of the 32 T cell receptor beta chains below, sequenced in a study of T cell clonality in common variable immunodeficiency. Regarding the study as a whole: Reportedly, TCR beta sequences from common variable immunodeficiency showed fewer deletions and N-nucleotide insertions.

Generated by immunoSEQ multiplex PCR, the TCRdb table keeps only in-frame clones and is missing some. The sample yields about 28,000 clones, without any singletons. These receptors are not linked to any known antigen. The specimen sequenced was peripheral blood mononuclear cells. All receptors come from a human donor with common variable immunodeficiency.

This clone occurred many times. CDR3 in amino acids: CATSSTPGQRAGYTF. CDR3 bases read: TGTGCCACCAGCAGTACCCCGGGACAGCGGGCTGGC. The rearrangement joins TRBV15 to TRBJ1-2; 7 bases line up with TRBD1. The read comes to an end 3 residues before the CDR3 does, leaving the germline J gene to fill in the end. Germline CDR1 reads LNHNV; CDR2 reads YYDKDF (reference sequence). The CDR3 spans 15 residues. The J segment lost 7 bases and the V segment lost 3 bases, leaving 11 bases of the junction unmatched. Filled out from reference TRBV15 and TRBJ1-2, the complete variable domain reads DAMVIQNPRYQVTQFGKPVTLSCSQTLNHNVMYWYQQKSSQAPKLLFHYYDKDFNNEADTPDNFQSRRPNTSFCFLDIRSPGLGDTAMYLCATSSTPGQRAGYTFGSGTRLTVV.

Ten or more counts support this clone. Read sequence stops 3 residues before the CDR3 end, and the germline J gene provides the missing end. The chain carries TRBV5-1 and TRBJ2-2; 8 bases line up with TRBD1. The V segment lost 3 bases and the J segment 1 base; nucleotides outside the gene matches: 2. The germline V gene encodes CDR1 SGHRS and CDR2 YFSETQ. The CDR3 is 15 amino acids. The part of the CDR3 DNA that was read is TGCGCCAGCAGCTATGGACAGGGGAACACCGGGGAG. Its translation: CASSYGQGNTGE. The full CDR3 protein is CASSYGQGNTGELFF.

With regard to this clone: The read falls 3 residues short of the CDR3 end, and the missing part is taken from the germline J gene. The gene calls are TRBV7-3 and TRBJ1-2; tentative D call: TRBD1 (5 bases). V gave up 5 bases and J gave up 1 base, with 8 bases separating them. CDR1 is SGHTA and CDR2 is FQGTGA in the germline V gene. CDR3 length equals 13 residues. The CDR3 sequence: CASSQQGNYGYTF. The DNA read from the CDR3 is TGTGCCAGCAGCCAGCAGGGTAACTATGGC.

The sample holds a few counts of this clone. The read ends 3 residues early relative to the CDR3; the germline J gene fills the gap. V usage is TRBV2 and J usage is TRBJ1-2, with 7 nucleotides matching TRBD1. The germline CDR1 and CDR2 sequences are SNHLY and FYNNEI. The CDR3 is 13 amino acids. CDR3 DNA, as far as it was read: TGTGCCAGCGGATTGTCAGGGGGAGGGGGC. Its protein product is CASGLSGGGG. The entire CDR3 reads CASGLSGGGGYTF.

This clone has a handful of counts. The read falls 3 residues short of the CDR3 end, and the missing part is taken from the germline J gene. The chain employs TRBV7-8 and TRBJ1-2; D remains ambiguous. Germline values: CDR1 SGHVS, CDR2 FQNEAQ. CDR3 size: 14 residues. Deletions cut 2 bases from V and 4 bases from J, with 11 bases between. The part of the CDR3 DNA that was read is TGTGCCAGCAGCTTATCATCCGGTCCCTATGGC. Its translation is CASSLSSGPYG. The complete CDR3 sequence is CASSLSSGPYGYTF.

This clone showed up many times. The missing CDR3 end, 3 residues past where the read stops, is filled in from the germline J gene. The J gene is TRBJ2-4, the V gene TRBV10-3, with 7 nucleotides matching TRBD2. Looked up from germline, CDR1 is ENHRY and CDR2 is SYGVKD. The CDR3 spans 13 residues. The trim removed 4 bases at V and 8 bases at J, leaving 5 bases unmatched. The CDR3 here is CAISGLTSDIQYF. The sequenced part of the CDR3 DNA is TGTGCCATCAGTGGCCTCACTAGCGACATT.

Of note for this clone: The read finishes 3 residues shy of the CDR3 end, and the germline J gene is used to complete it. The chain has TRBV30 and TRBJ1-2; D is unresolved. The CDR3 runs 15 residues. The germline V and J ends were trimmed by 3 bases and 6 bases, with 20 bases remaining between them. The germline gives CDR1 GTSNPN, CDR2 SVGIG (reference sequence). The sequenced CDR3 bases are TGTGCCTGGAGCCCCGGTTTGCTCGGTTTAAATGGC. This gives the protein CAWSPGLLGLNG. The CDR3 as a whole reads CAWSPGLLGLNGYTF.

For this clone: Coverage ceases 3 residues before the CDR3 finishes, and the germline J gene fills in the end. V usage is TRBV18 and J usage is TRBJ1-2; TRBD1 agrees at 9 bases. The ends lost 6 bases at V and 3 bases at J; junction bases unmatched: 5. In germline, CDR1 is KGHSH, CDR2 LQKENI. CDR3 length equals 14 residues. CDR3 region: CASSTGQGYYGYTF. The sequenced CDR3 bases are TGTGCCAGCTCGACAGGACAGGGGTACTATGGC.

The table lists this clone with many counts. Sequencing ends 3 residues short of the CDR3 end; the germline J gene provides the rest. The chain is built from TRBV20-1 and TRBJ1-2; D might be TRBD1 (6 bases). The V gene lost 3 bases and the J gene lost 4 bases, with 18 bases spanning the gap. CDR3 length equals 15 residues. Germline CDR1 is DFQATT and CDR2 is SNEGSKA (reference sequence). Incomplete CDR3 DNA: TGCAGTGCTAGGACCAGGCGGGGGGCTGGCTATGGC. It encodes CSARTRRGAGYG. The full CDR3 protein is CSARTRRGAGYGYTF.

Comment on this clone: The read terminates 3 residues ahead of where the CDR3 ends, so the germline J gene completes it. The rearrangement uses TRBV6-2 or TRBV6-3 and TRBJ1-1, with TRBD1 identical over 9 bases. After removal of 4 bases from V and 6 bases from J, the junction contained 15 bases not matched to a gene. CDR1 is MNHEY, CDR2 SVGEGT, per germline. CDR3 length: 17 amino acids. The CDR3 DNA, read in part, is TGTGCCAGCAGTTCCCCCTACAGGGGGCGGACTCCTCCTGAA. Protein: CASSSPYRGRTPPE. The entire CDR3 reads CASSSPYRGRTPPEAFF.

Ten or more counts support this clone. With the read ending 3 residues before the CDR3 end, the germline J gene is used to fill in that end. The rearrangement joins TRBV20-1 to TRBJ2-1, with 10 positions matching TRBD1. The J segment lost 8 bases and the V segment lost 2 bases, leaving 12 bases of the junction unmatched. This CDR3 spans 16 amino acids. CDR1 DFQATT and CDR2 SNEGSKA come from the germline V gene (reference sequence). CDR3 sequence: CSARSPDRGIGDEQFF. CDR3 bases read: TGCAGTGCTAGATCCCCGGACAGGGGGATAGGGGATGAG.

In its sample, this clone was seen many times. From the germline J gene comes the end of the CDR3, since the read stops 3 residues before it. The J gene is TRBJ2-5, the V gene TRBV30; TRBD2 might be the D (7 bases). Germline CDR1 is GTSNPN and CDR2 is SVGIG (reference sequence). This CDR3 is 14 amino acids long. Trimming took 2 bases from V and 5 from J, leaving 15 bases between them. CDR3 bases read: TGTGCCTGGAGTCGAGGGGGGGCCTGGGAGACC. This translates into CAWSRGGAWET. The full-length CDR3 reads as CAWSRGGAWETQYF. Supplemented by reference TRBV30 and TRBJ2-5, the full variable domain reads SQTIHQWPATLVQPVGSPLSLECTVEGTSNPNLYWYRQAAGRGLQLLFYSVGIGQISSEVPQNLSASRPQDRQFILSSKKLLLSDSGFYLCAWSRGGAWETQYFGPGTRLLVL.

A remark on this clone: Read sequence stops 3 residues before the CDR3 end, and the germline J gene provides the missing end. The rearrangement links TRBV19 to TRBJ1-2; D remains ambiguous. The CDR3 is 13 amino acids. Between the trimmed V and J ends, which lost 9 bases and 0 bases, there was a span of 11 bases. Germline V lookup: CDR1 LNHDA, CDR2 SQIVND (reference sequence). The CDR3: CASTSGANYGYTF. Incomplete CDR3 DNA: TGTGCCAGCACGTCGGGTGCTAACTATGGC. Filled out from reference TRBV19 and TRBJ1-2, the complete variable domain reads DGGITQSPKYLFRKEGQNVTLSCEQNLNHDAMYWYRQDPGQGLRLIYYSQIVNDFQKGDIAEGYSVSREKKESFPLTVTSAQKNPTAFYLCASTSGANYGYTFGSGTRLTVV.

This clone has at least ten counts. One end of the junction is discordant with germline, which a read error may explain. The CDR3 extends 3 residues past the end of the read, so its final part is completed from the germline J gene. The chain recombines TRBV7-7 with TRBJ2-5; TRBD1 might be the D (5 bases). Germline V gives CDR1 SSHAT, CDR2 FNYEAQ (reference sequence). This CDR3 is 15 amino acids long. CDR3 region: CASSHPMGHGKTQYF. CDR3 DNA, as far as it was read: TGTGCTAGCAGCCACCCTATGGGGCATGGGAAGACC.

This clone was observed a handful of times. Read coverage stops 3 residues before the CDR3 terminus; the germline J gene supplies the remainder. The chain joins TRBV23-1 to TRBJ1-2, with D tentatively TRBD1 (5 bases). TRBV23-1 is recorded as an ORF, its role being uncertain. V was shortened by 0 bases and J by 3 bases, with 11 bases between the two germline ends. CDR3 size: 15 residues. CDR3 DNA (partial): TGCGCCAGCAGTCAATCGCCCAGGGAGGACTATGGC. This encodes CASSQSPREDYG. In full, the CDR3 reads CASSQSPREDYGYTF.

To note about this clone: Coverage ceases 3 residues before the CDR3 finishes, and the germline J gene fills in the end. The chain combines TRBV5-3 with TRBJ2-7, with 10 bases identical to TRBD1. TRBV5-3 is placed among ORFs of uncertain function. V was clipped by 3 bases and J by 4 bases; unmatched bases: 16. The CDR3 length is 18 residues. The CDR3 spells CARSSGTGVPFLRYEQYF. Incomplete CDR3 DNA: TGTGCCAGAAGCTCCGGGACAGGGGTCCCTTTTTTACGATACGAG.

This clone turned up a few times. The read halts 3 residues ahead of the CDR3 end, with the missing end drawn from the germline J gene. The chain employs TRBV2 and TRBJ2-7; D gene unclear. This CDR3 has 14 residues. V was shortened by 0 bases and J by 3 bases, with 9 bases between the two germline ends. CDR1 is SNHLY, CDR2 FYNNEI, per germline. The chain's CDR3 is CASSEAPRIYEQYF. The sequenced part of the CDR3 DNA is TGTGCCAGCAGTGAAGCCCCGCGGATCTACGAG.

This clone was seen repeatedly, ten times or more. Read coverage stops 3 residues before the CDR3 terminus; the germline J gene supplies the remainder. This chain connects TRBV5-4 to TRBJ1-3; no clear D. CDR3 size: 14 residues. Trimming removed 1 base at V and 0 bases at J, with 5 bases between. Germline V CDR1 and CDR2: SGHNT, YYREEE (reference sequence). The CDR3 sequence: CASSLSNSGNTIYF. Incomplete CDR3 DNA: TGTGCCAGCAGCTTGTCCAACTCTGGAAACACC.

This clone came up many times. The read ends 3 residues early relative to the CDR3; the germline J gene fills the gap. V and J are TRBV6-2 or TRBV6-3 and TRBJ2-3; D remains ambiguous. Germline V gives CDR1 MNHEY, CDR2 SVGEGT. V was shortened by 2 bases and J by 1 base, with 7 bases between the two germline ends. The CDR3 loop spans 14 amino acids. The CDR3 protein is CASSYIEGTDTQYF. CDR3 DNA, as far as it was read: TGTGCCAGCAGTTACATCGAGGGCACAGATACG.

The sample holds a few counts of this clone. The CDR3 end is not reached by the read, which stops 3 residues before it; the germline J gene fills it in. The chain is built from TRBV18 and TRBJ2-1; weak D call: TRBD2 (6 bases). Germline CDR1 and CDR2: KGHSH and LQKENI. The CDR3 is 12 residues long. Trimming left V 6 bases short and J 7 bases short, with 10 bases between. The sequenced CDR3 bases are TGTGCCAGCTCTGGTGGGGGGAATGAG. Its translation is CASSGGGNE. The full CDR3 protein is CASSGGGNEQFF.

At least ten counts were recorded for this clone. CDR3 loop: CASSRDRVNTEAFF. The sequenced CDR3 bases are TGTGCCAGCAGCCGGGACAGGGTGAACACTGAA. The V and J genes are TRBV5-6 and TRBJ1-1; the match to TRBD1 covers 9 bases. The read is 3 residues too short to cover the CDR3 end, so that end is filled in from the germline J gene. Germline V gene data show CDR1 as SGHDT and CDR2 as YYEEEE. With 4 bases clipped from V and 0 bases from J, the junction kept 1 base outside the gene matches. This CDR3 contains 14 residues.

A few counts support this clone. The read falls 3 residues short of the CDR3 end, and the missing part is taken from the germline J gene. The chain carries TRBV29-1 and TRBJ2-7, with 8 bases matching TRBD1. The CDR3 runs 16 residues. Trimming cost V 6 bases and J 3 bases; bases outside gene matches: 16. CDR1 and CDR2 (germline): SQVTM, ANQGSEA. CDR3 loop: CSVRGQVDLIDYEQYF. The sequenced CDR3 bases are TGCAGCGTGCGGGGACAGGTGGACTTGATTGACTACGAG.

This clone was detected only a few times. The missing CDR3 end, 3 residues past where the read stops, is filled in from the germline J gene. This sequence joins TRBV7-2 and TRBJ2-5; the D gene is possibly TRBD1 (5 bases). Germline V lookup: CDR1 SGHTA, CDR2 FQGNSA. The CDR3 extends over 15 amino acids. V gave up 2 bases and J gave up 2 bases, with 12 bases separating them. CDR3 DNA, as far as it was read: TGTGCCAGCAGCTTAAGGGGTTTAGGGCAAGAGACC. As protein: CASSLRGLGQET. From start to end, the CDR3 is CASSLRGLGQETQYF.

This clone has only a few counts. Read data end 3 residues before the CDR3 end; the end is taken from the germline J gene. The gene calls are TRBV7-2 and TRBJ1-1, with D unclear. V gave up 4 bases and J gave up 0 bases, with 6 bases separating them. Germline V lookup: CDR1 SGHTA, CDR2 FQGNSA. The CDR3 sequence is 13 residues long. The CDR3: CASSSMVNTEAFF. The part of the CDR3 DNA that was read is TGTGCCAGCAGCTCTATGGTGAACACTGAA. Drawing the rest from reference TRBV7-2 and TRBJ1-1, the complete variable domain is GAGVSQSPSNKVTEKGKDVELRCDPISGHTALYWYRQSLGQGLEFLIYFQGNSAPDKSGLPSDRFSAERTGGSVSTLTIQRTQQEDSAVYLCASSSMVNTEAFFGQGTRLTVV.

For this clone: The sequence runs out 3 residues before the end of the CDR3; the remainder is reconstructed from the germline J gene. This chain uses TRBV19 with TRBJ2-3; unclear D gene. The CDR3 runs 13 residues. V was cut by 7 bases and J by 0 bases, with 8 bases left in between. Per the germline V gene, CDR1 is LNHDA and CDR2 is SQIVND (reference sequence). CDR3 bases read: TGTGCCAGTAAACTCCCTAGCACAGATACG. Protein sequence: CASKLPSTDT. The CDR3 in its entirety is CASKLPSTDTQYF.

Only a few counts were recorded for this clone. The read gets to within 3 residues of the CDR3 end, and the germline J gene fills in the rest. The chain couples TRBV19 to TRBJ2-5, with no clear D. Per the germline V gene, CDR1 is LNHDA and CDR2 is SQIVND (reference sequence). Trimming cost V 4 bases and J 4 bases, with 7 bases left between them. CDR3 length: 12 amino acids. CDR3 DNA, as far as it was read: TGTGCCAGTAGTAAACAGCCAGAGACC. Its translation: CASSKQPET. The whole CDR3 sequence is CASSKQPETQYF.

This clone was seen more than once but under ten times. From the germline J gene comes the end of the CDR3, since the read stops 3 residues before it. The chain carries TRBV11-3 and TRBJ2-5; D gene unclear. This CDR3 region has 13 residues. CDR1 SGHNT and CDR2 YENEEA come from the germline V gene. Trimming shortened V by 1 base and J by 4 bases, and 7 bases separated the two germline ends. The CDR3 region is CASSLGARETQYF. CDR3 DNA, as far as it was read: TGTGCCAGCAGCTTAGGGGCCCGAGAGACC.

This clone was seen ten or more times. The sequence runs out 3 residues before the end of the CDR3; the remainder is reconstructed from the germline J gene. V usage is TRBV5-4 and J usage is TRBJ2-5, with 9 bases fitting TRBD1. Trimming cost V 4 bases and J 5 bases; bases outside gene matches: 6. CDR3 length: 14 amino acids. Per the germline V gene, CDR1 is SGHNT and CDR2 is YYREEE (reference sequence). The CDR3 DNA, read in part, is TGTGCCAGCAGCCCGGGACAGGGAGGGGAGACC. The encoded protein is CASSPGQGGET. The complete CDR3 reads CASSPGQGGETQYF.

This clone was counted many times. CDR3 bases read: TGTGCCAGCAGCTTACGACAGGGATACTACGAG. This encodes CASSLRQGYYE. The complete CDR3 sequence is CASSLRQGYYEQYF. The rearrangement uses TRBV7-2 and TRBJ2-7, with 7 bases lining up with TRBD1. The read finishes 3 residues shy of the CDR3 end, and the germline J gene is used to complete it. Trimming at V came to 2 bases and at J to 3 bases, leaving 4 bases not matched to a gene. CDR3 length: 14 amino acids. Germline V gives CDR1 SGHTA, CDR2 FQGNSA.

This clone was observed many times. The CDR3 region is CSAKDRGLRDIQYF. The part of the CDR3 DNA that was read is TGCAGTGCAAAGGACAGGGGGCTTCGGGACATT. The V and J genes are TRBV20-1 and TRBJ2-4; 11 bases are a match to TRBD1. The read gets to within 3 residues of the CDR3 end, and the germline J gene fills in the rest. The length of the CDR3 is 14 residues. Germline lookup yields CDR1 DFQATT and CDR2 SNEGSKA (reference sequence). Germline trimming cut 6 bases from V and 8 bases from J; bases unmatched to any gene: 9.

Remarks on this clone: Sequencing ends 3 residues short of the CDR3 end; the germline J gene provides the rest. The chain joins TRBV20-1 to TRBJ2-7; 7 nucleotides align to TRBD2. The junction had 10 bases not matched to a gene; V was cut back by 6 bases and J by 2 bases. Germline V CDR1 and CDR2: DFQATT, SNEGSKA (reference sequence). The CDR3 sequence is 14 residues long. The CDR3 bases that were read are TGCAGTGCCGGTGGGGCTAGCGGACCCTACGAG. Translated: CSAGGASGPYE. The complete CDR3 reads CSAGGASGPYEQYF.

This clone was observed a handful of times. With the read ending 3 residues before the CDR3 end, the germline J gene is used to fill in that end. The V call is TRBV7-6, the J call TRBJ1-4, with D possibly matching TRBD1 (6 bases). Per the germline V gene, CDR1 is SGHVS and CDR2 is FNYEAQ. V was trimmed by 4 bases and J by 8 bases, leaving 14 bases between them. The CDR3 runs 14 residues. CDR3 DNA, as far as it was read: TGTGCCAGCAGCTCCGGCGGGAGGGGGGAAAAA. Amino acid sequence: CASSSGGRGEK. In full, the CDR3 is CASSSGGRGEKLFF.